The clone carrying this TCR beta chain appeared many times. As for time point: sample taken at primary tumor resection. A total of approximately 75 untreated early-stage non-small cell lung cancer patients served as donors. Whole RNA came from tumor, nontumor lung or frozen PBMC and was sequenced without being sorted. Each CDR3 protein gets one entry after TCRdb re-called the 5' RACE reads with MiXCR. This sample has about 92,000 distinct CDR3 sequences, with approximately 12% found just once. V lost 3 bases and J 6 bases, leaving 12 bases between the germline ends. The CDR3 spans 13 residues. Germline lookup yields CDR1 DFQATT and CDR2 SNEGSKA (reference sequence). These data originate in a study of spatial heterogeneity in lung cancer. Across the whole study: Alpha-chain sequences were detected in numbers that were consistently lower than beta-chain sequences. Unique TCR and UMI combinations averaged more than ten appearances each in raw reads.

The clonotype originates from a male donor with early-stage non-small cell lung cancer. This rearrangement joins TRBV20-1 to TRBJ2-1; D perhaps matches TRBD2 (5 bases). The sequenced sample was PBMCs, obtained at surgery. The CDR3 sequence: CSASGEKGNEQFF. CDR3 nucleotides: TGCAGTGCTAGCGGGGAAAAGGGCAATGAGCAGTTCTTC.